The 21 T cell receptor beta chains presented below share a single source sample, sequenced in a study of blood T cell repertoires in COVID-19 (dated by TCRdb to the early 2020s). The library was made by the immunoSEQ multiplex PCR assay. TCRdb holds this immuneACCESS table with in-frame rearrangements only. Some clones are missing; in checked studies, unresolved V genes explain under half, and the rest has no known cause. In this sample the table shows around 50,000 clones, roughly 90% of which occur a single time. Less than 2.5% of the sample comes from the top ten. The material sequenced was peripheral blood. Source of these receptors: a human donor in a cohort sampled during active COVID-19.

The rearrangement links TRBV2 to TRBJ1-2, with a weak D call TRBD1 (6 bases). Germline assignment: CDR1 SNHLY and CDR2 FYNNEI. V lost 7 bases and J lost 5, with 20 bases in between. CDR3 length equals 15 residues. This CDR3 is CASKSDRLSPYGYTF. The CDR3 bases are TGTGCCAGCAAATCCGACAGGCTCAGCCCTTATGGCTACACCTTC.

This rearrangement joins TRBV27 to TRBJ2-4; 12 positions match TRBD1. V lost 6 bases to trimming and J lost 3 bases; unmatched junction nucleotides: 6. The CDR3 consists of 16 residues. Germline V gives CDR1 MNHEY, CDR2 SMNVEV (reference sequence). The CDR3 DNA is TGTGCCAGCAGCCCGGGGACAGGGGGCGGCAAAAACATTCAGTACTTC. Residues: CASSPGTGGGKNIQYF.

The V call is TRBV19, the J call TRBJ2-7; a possible D gene is TRBD2 (6 bases). The ends were cut back, 2 bases at V and 2 bases at J, with 10 bases in the middle. From germline, CDR1 is LNHDA and CDR2 SQIVND (reference sequence). The CDR3 has 14 residues. CDR3 bases: TGTGCCAGTAGTATACGGGAGTTAACCTACGAGCAGTACTTC. Translated: CASSIRELTYEQYF.

The chain uses TRBV19 and TRBJ2-2; D possibly corresponds to TRBD1 (5 bases). The CDR3 is made up of 15 amino acids. Germline V lookup: CDR1 LNHDA, CDR2 SQIVND (reference sequence). V was shortened by 2 bases and J by 0 bases, with 7 bases between the two germline ends. CDR3: CASSISGTNTGELFF. The CDR3 DNA reads as TGTGCCAGTAGTATATCAGGGACGAACACCGGGGAGCTGTTTTTT.

The CDR3 region is CASTGTSSADTQYF. In nucleotides, the CDR3 is TGTGCCAGCACCGGGACTAGCTCGGCAGATACGCAGTATTTT. The chain has TRBV2 and TRBJ2-3; 9 bases fit TRBD2. Losses at the gene ends were 7 bases for V and 4 bases for J; bases not matched to a gene: 6. The CDR3 is made up of 14 amino acids. Germline V gives CDR1 SNHLY, CDR2 FYNNEI.

This chain connects TRBV28 to TRBJ1-1, with D perhaps matching TRBD1 (5 bases). The CDR3 covers 14 residues. CDR1 is MDHEN, CDR2 SYDVKM, per germline. Trimming removed 2 bases from V and 5 bases from J, with 12 bases in between. This chain's CDR3 is CASSLVAGKTEAFF. The CDR3 DNA reads TGTGCCAGCAGTTTAGTGGCAGGGAAGACTGAAGCTTTCTTT.

The chain combines TRBV6-2 or TRBV6-3 with TRBJ2-7; the match to TRBD1 covers 10 bases. Trimming at V came to 6 bases and at J to 4 bases, leaving 12 bases not matched to a gene. CDR1 is MNHEY, CDR2 SVGEGT, per germline. This CDR3 is built from 16 residues. In nucleotides, the CDR3 is TGTGCCAGCAGCCCCCCCCGGGACAGGGGTAGATACGAGCAGTACTTC. Protein product: CASSPPRDRGRYEQYF.

The gene calls are TRBV5-1 and TRBJ2-3, with a possible D match to TRBD2 (5 bases). V gave up 4 bases and J gave up 4 bases, with 13 bases separating them. The CDR3 extends over 14 amino acids. Germline V lookup: CDR1 SGHRS, CDR2 YFSETQ. CDR3 amino acids: CASSAKLVSDTQYF. The CDR3 coding sequence is TGCGCCAGCAGCGCGAAACTAGTTTCAGATACGCAGTATTTT.

The CDR3 nucleotides read TGTGCCAGCAGTTTAACACCGAACACTGAAGCTTTCTTT. It codes for CASSLTPNTEAFF. J is TRBJ1-1 and V is TRBV27; no reliable D call. Germline CDR1 reads MNHEY; CDR2 reads SMNVEV (reference sequence). The CDR3 contains 13 residues. Trimming took off 2 bases at V and 1 base at J, with 5 bases between the two ends.

The chain carries TRBV10-3 and TRBJ1-2; D is unclear. V lost 3 bases to trimming and J lost 3 bases, with 5 bases between them. The CDR3 loop spans 12 amino acids. Looked up from germline, CDR1 is ENHRY and CDR2 is SYGVKD. CDR3 in amino acids: CAISEADYGYTF. For the CDR3, the DNA is TGTGCCATCAGTGAAGCTGACTATGGCTACACCTTC.

The chain combines TRBV27 with TRBJ1-5, with D possibly being TRBD1 (5 bases). The V and J ends lost 7 bases and 3 bases respectively, with 19 bases between them. Germline CDR1 is MNHEY and CDR2 is SMNVEV (reference sequence). This CDR3 contains 16 residues. The CDR3 DNA is TGTGCCAGCACCGCAAACGCCGACAGATTCAATCAGCCCCAGCATTTT. Translating it yields CASTANADRFNQPQHF.

V is TRBV11-2 and J is TRBJ2-1; D might be TRBD2 (6 bases). Per the germline V gene, CDR1 is SGHAT and CDR2 is FQNNGV. This CDR3 spans 16 amino acids. V lost 0 bases and J 3 bases, leaving 12 bases between the germline ends. This CDR3 reads CASSLEGVADYNEQFF. CDR3 nucleotides: TGTGCCAGCAGCTTAGAGGGGGTAGCGGACTACAATGAGCAGTTCTTC.

The gene calls are TRBV9 and TRBJ2-3, with 10 bases matching TRBD1. The CDR3 is made up of 15 amino acids. The V gene's germline CDR1 is SGDLS and CDR2 YYNGEE. The J segment lost 4 bases and the V segment lost 1 base, leaving 3 bases of the junction unmatched. The CDR3 sequence is CASSVRTGGADTQYF. The CDR3 coding sequence is TGTGCCAGCAGCGTACGGACAGGGGGGGCAGATACGCAGTATTTT.

This clone was recorded a few times. The chain links TRBV30 to TRBJ1-3; D call uncertain. The CDR3 contains 15 residues. Germline loops: CDR1 GTSNPN, CDR2 SVGIG (reference sequence). V lost 0 bases and J lost 4, with 13 bases in between. CDR3 protein: CAWSVHEGSGNTIYF. The CDR3 DNA reads TGTGCCTGGAGTGTTCATGAGGGCTCGGGAAACACCATATATTTT.

The V call is TRBV6-4, the J call TRBJ2-6; perhaps TRBD1 as D (5 bases). The V end was cut by 5 bases, the J end by 3 bases, with 11 bases between. CDR3 size: 15 residues. Germline V gene sequence: CDR1 MRHNA, CDR2 SNTAGT. CDR3 sequence: CASSLTGFGANVLTF. The CDR3 nucleotides are TGTGCCAGCAGTTTAACAGGATTTGGGGCCAACGTCCTGACTTTC.

As to this clone: Other DNA sequences in the same sample also yield this CDR3. This rearrangement joins TRBV30 to TRBJ2-1, with D tentatively TRBD2 (7 bases). This CDR3 region has 14 residues. Germline-derived CDR1 and CDR2 are GTSNPN and SVGIG (reference sequence). V was trimmed by 4 bases and J by 7 bases, leaving 17 bases between them. The chain's CDR3 is CAWTRGRGVNEQFF. The CDR3 DNA reads as TGTGCCTGGACTCGGGGGAGGGGGGTAAATGAGCAGTTCTTC. The entire variable domain, with the rest obtained from reference TRBV30 and TRBJ2-1, is as follows: SQTIHQWPATLVQPVGSPLSLECTVEGTSNPNLYWYRQAAGRGLQLLFYSVGIGQISSEVPQNLSASRPQDRQFILSSKKLLLSDSGFYLCAWTRGRGVNEQFFGPGTRLTVL.

CDR3 bases: TGTGCCAGCAGCCGGGACAGTTTGAGGGGCTACACCTTC. This gives the protein CASSRDSLRGYTF. The rearrangement links TRBV7-2 to TRBJ1-2; TRBD1 matches at 7 bases. The germline gives CDR1 SGHTA, CDR2 FQGNSA. V was clipped by 5 bases and J by 8 bases; unmatched bases: 8. CDR3 size: 13 residues.

This chain links TRBV19 with TRBJ1-1, with 8 bases lining up with TRBD1. The CDR3 is 13 amino acids. V lost 3 bases and J lost 6; bases outside the gene matches: 3. Germline CDR1 reads LNHDA; CDR2 reads SQIVND (reference sequence). For the CDR3, the DNA is TGTGCCAGTAGTATGCAGGGGGCCGCTGAAGCTTTCTTT. As protein: CASSMQGAAEAFF.

CDR3 protein: CASSLAGTEYNEQFF. The CDR3 region has the DNA TGTGCCAGCAGCTTAGCGGGGACAGAGTACAATGAGCAGTTCTTC. The V gene is TRBV11-3, the J gene TRBJ2-1; 7 bases are shared with TRBD1. From germline, CDR1 is SGHNT and CDR2 YENEEA. J lost 4 bases, V lost 1 base, and 4 bases had no gene match. The CDR3 has 15 residues.

The gene calls are TRBV28 and TRBJ2-1, with TRBD2 matching 8 bases. The CDR3 spans 16 residues. The ends lost 3 bases at V and 7 bases at J; junction bases unmatched: 11. The V gene's germline CDR1 is MDHEN and CDR2 SYDVKM. The CDR3 is CASSFSGLGPPNEQFF. CDR3 in DNA: TGTGCCAGCAGTTTTTCGGGACTAGGTCCTCCAAATGAGCAGTTCTTC.

This chain joins TRBV12-3 or TRBV12-4 and TRBJ1-1; a possible D gene is TRBD1 (5 bases). The CDR3 is made up of 13 amino acids. Trimming left V 6 bases short and J 1 base short, with 9 bases between. This CDR3 is CASSAGPNTEAFF. The CDR3 nucleotides read TGTGCCAGCAGCGCGGGACCGAACACTGAAGCTTTCTTT.